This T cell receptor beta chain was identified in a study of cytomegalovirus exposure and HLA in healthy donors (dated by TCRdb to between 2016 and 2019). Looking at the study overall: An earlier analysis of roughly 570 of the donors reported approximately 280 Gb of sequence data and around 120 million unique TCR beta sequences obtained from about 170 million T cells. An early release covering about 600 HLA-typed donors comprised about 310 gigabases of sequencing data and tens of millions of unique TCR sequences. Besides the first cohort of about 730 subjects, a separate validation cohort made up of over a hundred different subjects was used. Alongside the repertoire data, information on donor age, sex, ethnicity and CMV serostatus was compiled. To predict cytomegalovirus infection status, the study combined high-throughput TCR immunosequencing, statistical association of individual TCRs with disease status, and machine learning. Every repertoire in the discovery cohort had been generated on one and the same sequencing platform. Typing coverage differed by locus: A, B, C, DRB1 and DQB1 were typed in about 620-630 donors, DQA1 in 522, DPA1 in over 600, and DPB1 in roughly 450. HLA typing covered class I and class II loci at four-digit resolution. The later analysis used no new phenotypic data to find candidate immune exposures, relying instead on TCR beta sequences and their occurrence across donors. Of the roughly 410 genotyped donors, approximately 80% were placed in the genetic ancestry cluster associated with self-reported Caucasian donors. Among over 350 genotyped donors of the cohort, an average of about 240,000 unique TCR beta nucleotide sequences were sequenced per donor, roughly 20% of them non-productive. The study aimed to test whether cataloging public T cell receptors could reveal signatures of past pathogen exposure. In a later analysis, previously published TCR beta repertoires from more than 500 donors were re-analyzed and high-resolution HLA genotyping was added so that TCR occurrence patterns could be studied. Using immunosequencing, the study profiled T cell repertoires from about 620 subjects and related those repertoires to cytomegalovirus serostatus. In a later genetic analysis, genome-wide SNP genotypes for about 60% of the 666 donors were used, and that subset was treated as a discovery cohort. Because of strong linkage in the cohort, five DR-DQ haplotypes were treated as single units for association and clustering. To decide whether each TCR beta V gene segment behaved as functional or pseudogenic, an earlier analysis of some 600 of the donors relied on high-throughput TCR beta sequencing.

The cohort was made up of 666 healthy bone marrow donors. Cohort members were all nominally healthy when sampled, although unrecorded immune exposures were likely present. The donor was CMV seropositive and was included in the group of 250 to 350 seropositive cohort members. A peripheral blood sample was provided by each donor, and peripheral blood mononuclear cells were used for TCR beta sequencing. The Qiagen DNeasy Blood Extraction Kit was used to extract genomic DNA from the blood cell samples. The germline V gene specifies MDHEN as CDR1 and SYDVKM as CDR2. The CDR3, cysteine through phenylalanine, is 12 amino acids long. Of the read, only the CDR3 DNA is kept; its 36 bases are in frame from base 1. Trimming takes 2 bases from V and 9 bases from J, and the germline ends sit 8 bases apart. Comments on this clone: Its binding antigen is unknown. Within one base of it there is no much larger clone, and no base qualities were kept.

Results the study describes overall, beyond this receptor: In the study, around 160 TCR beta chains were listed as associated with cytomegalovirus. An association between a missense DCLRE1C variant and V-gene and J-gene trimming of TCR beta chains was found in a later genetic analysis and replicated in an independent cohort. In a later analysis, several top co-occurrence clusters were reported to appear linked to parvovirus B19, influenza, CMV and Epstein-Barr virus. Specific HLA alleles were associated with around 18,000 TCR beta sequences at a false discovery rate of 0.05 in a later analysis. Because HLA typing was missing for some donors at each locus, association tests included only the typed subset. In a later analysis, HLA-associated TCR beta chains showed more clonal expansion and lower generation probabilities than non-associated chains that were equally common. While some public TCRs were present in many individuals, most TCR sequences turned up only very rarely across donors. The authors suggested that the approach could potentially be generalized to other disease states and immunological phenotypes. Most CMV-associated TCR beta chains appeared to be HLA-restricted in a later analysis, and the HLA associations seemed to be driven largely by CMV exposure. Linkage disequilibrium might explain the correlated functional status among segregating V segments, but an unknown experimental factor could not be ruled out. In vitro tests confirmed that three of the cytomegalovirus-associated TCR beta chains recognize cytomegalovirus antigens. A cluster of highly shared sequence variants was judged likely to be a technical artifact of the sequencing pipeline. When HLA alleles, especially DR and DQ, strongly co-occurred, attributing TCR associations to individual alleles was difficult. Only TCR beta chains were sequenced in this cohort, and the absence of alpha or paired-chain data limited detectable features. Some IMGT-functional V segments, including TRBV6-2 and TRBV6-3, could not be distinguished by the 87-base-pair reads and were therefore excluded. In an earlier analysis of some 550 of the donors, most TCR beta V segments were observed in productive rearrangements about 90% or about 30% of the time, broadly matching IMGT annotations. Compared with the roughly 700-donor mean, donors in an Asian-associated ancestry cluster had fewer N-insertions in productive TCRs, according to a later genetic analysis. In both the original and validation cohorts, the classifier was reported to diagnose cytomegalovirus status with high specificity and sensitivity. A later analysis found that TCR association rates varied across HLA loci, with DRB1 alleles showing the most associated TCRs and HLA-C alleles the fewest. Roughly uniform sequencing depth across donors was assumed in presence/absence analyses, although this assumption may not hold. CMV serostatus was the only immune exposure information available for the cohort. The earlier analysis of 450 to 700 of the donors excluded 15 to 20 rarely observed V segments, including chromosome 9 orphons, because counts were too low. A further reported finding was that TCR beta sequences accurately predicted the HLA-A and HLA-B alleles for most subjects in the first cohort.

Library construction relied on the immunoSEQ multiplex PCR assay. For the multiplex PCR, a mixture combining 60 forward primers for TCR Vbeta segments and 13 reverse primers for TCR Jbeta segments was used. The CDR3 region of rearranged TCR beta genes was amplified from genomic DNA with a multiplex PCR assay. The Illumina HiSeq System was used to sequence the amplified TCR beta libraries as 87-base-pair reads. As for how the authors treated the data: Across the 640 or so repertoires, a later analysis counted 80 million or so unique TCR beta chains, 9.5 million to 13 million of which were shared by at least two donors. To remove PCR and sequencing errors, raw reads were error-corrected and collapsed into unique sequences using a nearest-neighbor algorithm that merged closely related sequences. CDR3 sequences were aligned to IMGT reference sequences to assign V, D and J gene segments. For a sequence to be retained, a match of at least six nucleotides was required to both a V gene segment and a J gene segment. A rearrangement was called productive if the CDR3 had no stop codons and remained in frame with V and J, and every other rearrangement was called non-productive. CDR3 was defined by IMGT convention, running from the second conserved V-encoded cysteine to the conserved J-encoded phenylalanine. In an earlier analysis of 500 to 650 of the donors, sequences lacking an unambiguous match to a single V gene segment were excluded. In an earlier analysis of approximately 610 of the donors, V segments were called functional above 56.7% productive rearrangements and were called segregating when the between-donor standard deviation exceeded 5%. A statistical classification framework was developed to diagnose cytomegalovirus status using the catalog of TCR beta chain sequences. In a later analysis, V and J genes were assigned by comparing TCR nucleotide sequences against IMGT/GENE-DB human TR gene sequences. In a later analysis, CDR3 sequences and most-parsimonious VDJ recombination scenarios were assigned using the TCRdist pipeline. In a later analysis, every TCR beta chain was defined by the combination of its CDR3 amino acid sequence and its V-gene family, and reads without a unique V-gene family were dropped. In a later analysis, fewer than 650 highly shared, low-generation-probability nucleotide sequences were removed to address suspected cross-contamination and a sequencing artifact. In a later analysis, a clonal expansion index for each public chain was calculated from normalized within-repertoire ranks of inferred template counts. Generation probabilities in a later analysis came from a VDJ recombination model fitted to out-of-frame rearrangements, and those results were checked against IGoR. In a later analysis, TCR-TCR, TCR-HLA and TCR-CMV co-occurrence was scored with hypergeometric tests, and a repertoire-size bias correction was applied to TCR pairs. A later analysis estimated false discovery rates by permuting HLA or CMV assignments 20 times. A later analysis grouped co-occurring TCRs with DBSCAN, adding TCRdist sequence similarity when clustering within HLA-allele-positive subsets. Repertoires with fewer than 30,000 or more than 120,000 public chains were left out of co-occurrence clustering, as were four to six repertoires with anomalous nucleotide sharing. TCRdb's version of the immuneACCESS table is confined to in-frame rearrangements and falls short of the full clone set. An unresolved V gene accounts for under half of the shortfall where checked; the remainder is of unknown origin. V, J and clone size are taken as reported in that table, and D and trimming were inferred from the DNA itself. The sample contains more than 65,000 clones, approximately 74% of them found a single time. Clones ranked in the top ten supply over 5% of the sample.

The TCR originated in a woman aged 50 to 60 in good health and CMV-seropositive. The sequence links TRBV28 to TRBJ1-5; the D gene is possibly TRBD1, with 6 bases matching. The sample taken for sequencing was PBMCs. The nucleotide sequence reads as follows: TGTGCCAGCAGTTTAACGACAGGGCCCCAGCATTTT. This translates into CASSLTTGPQHF.